The T cell receptor (beta chain) under discussion was sequenced for a study of T cell repertoires in cytomegalovirus infection. Across the study: Evidence of both CMV infection and a matching HLA type came from public TCR beta signatures.

Regarding the study as a whole: Pooled public TCR beta family frequency picked out CMV carriers with the relevant HLA. HLA-C-restricted CMV clonotypes gave the most frequent clonotype in two of eight donors.

With respect to this clonotype: Its antigen is currently unknown.

TCRdb re-called the reads with MiXCR, one entry per CDR3 protein. The top ten clones hold around 25% of a sample with about 180,000 distinct CDR3 sequences, about a sixth of them seen once. Sample: CD8+ T cells from PBMCs. The receptor was derived from a human donor in good health (CMV status not recorded). Some clones in this sample may be carry-over from other donors' samples.

The CDR3 coding sequence is TGTGCCTGGAGTCCAGACCCGGGACAGACCTACAATGAGCAGTTCTTC. It encodes CAWSPDPGQTYNEQFF. The gene calls are TRBV30 and TRBJ2-1; 7 nucleotides agree with TRBD1. In germline, CDR1 is GTSNPN, CDR2 SVGIG (reference sequence). This CDR3 has 16 amino acids. V trimming: 2 bases; J trimming: 2 bases; junction bases outside the gene matches: 9.